The 17 T cell receptor beta chains below were found in one sample sequenced in a study of STAT5B mutations in CD4+ large granular lymphocyte leukemia. Only in-frame clones appear in the TCRdb table, and some are missing; sequencing was by immunoSEQ multiplex PCR. The sample contains tens of thousands of clones, 65% to 90% of which appear only once. What was sequenced was CD4+ T cells from blood buffy coats. All receptors derive from a human donor in good health.

The rearrangement links TRBV5-1 to TRBJ2-2; TRBD1 aligns across 7 bases. The CDR3 covers 17 residues. With 3 bases clipped from V and 5 bases from J, the junction kept 13 bases outside the gene matches. Germline V lookup: CDR1 SGHRS, CDR2 YFSETQ. CDR3 DNA sequence: TGCGCCAGCAGCTCCCTCCCAGGGGGTTCTCTAACCGGGGAGCTGTTTTTT. It encodes CASSSLPGGSLTGELFF.

V is TRBV15 and J is TRBJ1-2, with unresolved D. Looked up from germline, CDR1 is LNHNV and CDR2 is YYDKDF (reference sequence). The CDR3 loop spans 13 amino acids. Trimming pared 0 bases from V and 0 bases from J, leaving 2 bases between. Here the CDR3 reads CATSRDPNYGYTF. The CDR3, as DNA: TGTGCCACCAGCAGAGATCCTAACTATGGCTACACCTTC.

This chain joins TRBV21-1 and TRBJ2-7. TRBV21-1 is labeled a pseudogene. This CDR3 is built from 12 residues. The CDR3, as DNA: TGTGCCAGCAGCAAAGGCGGGACAAGGCAGTACGTC. Translated, it gives CASSKGGTRQYV.

This clone was counted only a few times. The chain couples TRBV7-2 to TRBJ2-2, with a possible D match to TRBD1 (6 bases). CDR3 length: 13 residues. Germline V gene sequence: CDR1 SGHTA, CDR2 FQGNSA. Trimming left V 3 bases short and J 6 bases short, with 8 bases between. The CDR3 loop reads CASSFRGSGELFF. As DNA, the CDR3 is TGTGCCAGCAGCTTTAGGGGGTCCGGGGAGCTGTTTTTT.

V and J are TRBV13 and TRBJ1-1, with D tentatively TRBD1 (5 bases). Trimming removed 5 bases from V and 0 bases from J, with 13 bases in between. Germline V CDR1 and CDR2: PRHDT, FYEKMQ (reference sequence). This CDR3 region has 15 residues. The CDR3 coding sequence is TGTGCCAGCAGCCCCCGGACACGGGTGAACACTGAAGCTTTCTTT. Translating it yields CASSPRTRVNTEAFF.

This clone was counted between two and nine times. J is TRBJ2-3 and V is TRBV7-3, with 9 bases matching TRBD2. In germline, CDR1 is SGHTA, CDR2 FQGTGA. The CDR3 is 17 residues long. V dropped 0 bases and J dropped 8; count of bases not matched to a gene: 12. As DNA, the CDR3 is TGTGCCAGCAGCTTAACGTCACTAGCGGGTGGGGCGTGTACGCAGTATTTT. Encoded protein: CASSLTSLAGGACTQYF.

This sequence joins TRBV19 and TRBJ2-5; 11 bases agree with TRBD1. Germline CDR1 LNHDA, CDR2 SQIVND (reference sequence). This CDR3 contains 16 residues. V shed 6 bases and J 1 base; nucleotides not matched to a gene: 7. The CDR3 region is CASSRRTGGGQETQYF. As DNA, the CDR3 is TGTGCCAGTAGCCGTCGGACAGGGGGCGGCCAAGAGACCCAGTACTTC. Based on the CDR3 plus reference TRBV19 and TRBJ2-5, the full variable domain is DGGITQSPKYLFRKEGQNVTLSCEQNLNHDAMYWYRQDPGQGLRLIYYSQIVNDFQKGDIAEGYSVSREKKESFPLTVTSAQKNPTAFYLCASSRRTGGGQETQYFGPGTRLLVL.

This clone was picked up a small number of times. This rearrangement joins TRBV6-6 to TRBJ2-7; 13 bases are a match to TRBD2. Per germline, CDR1 MNHNY and CDR2 SVGAGI (reference sequence). V shed 6 bases and J 11 bases; nucleotides not matched to a gene: 13. This CDR3 spans 15 amino acids. CDR3 DNA: TGTGCCAGCAGGGATCCCGGGACTAGCGGGACACAAAAGTACTTC. Its translation is CASRDPGTSGTQKYF.

The chain carries TRBV5-1 and TRBJ2-2; TRBD1 matches at 8 bases. The germline V gene encodes CDR1 SGHRS and CDR2 YFSETQ. The junction had 9 bases not matched to a gene; V was cut back by 2 bases and J by 3 bases. The CDR3 length is 17 residues. The CDR3 coding sequence is TGCGCCAGCAGCTTTCACCAGGGGGCGCGAGACACCGGGGAGCTGTTTTTT. Translating gives CASSFHQGARDTGELFF.

V gene TRBV7-8 combines with J gene TRBJ2-1, with 10 bases that match TRBD1. This CDR3 has 15 residues. V was clipped by 0 bases and J by 12 bases; unmatched bases: 8. The germline V gene encodes CDR1 SGHVS and CDR2 FQNEAQ. As DNA, the CDR3 is TGTGCCAGCAGCTTAGCCGGGACAGGGGCTCGGGGGCAGTTCTTC. Amino acid sequence: CASSLAGTGARGQFF.

This clone was seen only a few times. This chain links TRBV10-1 with TRBJ1-2; 7 nucleotides match TRBD1. Per germline, CDR1 WNHNN and CDR2 SYGVQD (reference sequence). V trimming: 0 bases; J trimming: 3 bases; junction bases outside the gene matches: 4. The CDR3 length is 15 residues. CDR3 sequence reads: CASSESAGGDYGYTF. CDR3 bases: TGCGCCAGCAGTGAGTCTGCAGGGGGTGACTATGGCTACACCTTC.

The chain combines TRBV7-8 with TRBJ1-5, with 7 bases matching TRBD1. Germline-derived CDR1 and CDR2 are SGHVS and FQNEAQ. The CDR3 is 14 amino acids. Trimming took 2 bases from V and 9 from J; bases not matched to a gene: 7. The CDR3 DNA sequence: TGTGCCAGCAGCTTACTCACAGGGGACAGGCCCCAGCATTTT. This gives the protein CASSLLTGDRPQHF.

A few counts support this clone. The chain combines TRBV29-1 with TRBJ2-1; D may match TRBD1 or TRBD2 (5 bases each). The length of the CDR3 is 15 residues. CDR1 is SQVTM, CDR2 ANQGSEA, per germline. The ends were cut back, 6 bases at V and 2 bases at J, with 17 bases in the middle. CDR3 protein: CSVIDQGRAYNEQFF. DNA for the CDR3: TGCAGCGTCATAGACCAGGGACGGGCCTACAATGAGCAGTTCTTC.

The chain recombines TRBV5-4 with TRBJ2-7; 11 bases fit TRBD2. From germline, CDR1 is SGHNT and CDR2 YYREEE (reference sequence). The V and J ends lost 2 bases and 6 bases, in that order; junction bases with no gene match: 7. This CDR3 region has 15 residues. The chain's CDR3 is CASSLQNSGRAEQYF. The DNA for the CDR3 is TGTGCCAGCAGCTTACAGAATAGCGGGAGGGCCGAGCAGTACTTC. Combining the CDR3 with reference TRBV5-4 and TRBJ2-7 gives the whole variable domain ETGVTQSPTHLIKTRGQQVTLRCSSQSGHNTVSWYQQALGQGPQFIFQYYREEENGRGNFPPRFSGLQFPNYSSELNVNALELDDSALYLCASSLQNSGRAEQYFGPGTRLTVT.

V and J are TRBV28 and TRBJ2-5; 7 positions match TRBD1. The CDR3 totals 17 residues. Trimming cost V 5 bases and J 3 bases; bases outside gene matches: 15. The germline CDR1 and CDR2 sequences are MDHEN and SYDVKM. The CDR3 reads CASSTTGTENREETQYF. CDR3 coding DNA: TGTGCCAGCAGTACCACCGGGACAGAAAATCGGGAAGAGACCCAGTACTTC. Full variable domain (remainder filled in from reference TRBV28 and TRBJ2-5): DVKVTQSSRYLVKRTGEKVFLECVQDMDHENMFWYRQDPGLGLRLIYFSYDVKMKEKGDIPEGYSVSREKKERFSLILESASTNQTSMYLCASSTTGTENREETQYFGPGTRLLVL.

This chain connects TRBV5-5 to TRBJ2-1; 7 bases align to TRBD2. CDR3 length: 15 amino acids. Trimming cost V 6 bases and J 3 bases; bases outside gene matches: 9. CDR1 and CDR2 (germline): SGHKS, YYEKEE (reference sequence). The CDR3 DNA reads as TGTGCCAGCACCTCCCCGGGGGGTATCTACAATGAGCAGTTCTTC. Encoded protein: CASTSPGGIYNEQFF.

The chain employs TRBV7-6 and TRBJ2-5; maybe TRBD2 (6 bases). The CDR3 consists of 14 residues. From germline, CDR1 is SGHVS and CDR2 FNYEAQ. Trimming left V 2 bases short and J 9 bases short, with 16 bases between. CDR3 in amino acids: CASSLPIAATPQYF. The CDR3 region has the DNA TGTGCCAGCAGCTTACCCATAGCGGCCACGCCCCAGTACTTC.